This TCR beta chain was profiled in a study of T cells in Graves' hyperthyroidism and ophthalmopathy. At the level of the study: Peripheral blood specimens were obtained at initial diagnosis, prior to any treatment. General study results and limits: From stable hyperthyroidism, ophthalmopathy was set apart by a 13 V-J model.

Clinicians diagnosed patients from clinical symptoms, serum thyroxine and TRAb, thyroid ultrasound and orbital computed tomography. PBMCs came from about 10 ml fresh peripheral blood. The table lists this clonotype with many counts. Its antigen is not identified. The CDR3 contains 15 residues. Between the trimmed V and J ends, which lost 1 base and 2 bases, there was a span of 8 bases. Looked up from germline, CDR1 is SGHAT and CDR2 is FQNNGV. TCR beta CDR3 regions were amplified from RNA. During a first-round RT-PCR of the TCR CDR3, the HTBI primer set was used. TCRdb passed the multiplex PCR reads through MiXCR, listing each CDR3 protein once. Among around 600,000 distinct CDR3 sequences listed, approximately 14% were seen once.

This clonotype was obtained from a woman younger than 35 with Graves' ophthalmopathy. The sequencing input was blood. The chain uses TRBV11-2 and TRBJ2-2; D is unresolved. The CDR3 reads CASSLAFQNTGELFF. CDR3 DNA sequence: TGTGCCAGCAGCTTAGCTTTCCAAAACACCGGGGAGCTGTTTTTT.